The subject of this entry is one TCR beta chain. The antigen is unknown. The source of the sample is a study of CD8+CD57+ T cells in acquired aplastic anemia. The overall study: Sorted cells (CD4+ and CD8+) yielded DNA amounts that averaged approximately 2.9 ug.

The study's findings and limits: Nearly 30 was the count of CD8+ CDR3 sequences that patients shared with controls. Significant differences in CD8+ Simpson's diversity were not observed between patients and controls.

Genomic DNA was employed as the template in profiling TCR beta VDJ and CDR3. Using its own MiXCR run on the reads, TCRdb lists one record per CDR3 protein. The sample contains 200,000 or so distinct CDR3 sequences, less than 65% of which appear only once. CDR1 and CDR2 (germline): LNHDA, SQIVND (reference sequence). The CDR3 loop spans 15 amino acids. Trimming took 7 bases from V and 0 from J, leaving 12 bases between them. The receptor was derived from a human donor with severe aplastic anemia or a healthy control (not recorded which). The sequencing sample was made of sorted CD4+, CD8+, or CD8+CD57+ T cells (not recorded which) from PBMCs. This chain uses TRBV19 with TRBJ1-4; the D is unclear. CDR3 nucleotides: TGTGCCAGTATCCGACGGTTTGCAACTAATGAAAAACTGTTTTTT. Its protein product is CASIRRFATNEKLFF.